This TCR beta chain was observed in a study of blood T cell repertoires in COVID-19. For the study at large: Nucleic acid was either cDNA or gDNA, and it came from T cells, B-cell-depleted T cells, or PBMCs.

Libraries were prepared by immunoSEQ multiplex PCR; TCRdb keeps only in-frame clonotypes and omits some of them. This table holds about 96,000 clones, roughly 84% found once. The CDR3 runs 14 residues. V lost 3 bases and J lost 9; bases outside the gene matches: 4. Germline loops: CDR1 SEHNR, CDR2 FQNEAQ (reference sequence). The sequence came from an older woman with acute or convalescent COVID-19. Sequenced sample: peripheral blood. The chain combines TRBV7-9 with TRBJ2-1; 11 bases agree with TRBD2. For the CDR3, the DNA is TGTGCCAGCAGCTTGAGTCTAGCGGGGGGTGAGCAGTTCTTC. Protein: CASSLSLAGGEQFF.